This T cell receptor beta chain appears in the sequencing data of a study of T cell responses to AZD1222 COVID-19 vaccine. Of note for this clone: Its antigen is not identified.

Overall study results and limits: Females made up more of the donors, who were largely white British, and clonal diversity may have come out too low.

The table came from immunoSEQ multiplex PCR; TCRdb's copy has only in-frame clones and leaves some out. The sample records more than 110,000 clones, roughly nine tenths being singletons. From germline, CDR1 is MDHEN and CDR2 SYDVKM. V dropped 7 bases and J dropped 3; count of bases not matched to a gene: 10. This CDR3 contains 16 residues. The chain recombines TRBV28 with TRBJ2-7; TRBD1 matches at 12 bases. The sequence derives from an adult in good health. The material was peripheral blood, obtained on day 0 of AZD1222 vaccination. The CDR3 coding sequence is TGTGCCAGCACCGGGACAGGGGGCGGAAAGGTCTACGAGCAGTACTTC. This codes for CASTGTGGGKVYEQYF.